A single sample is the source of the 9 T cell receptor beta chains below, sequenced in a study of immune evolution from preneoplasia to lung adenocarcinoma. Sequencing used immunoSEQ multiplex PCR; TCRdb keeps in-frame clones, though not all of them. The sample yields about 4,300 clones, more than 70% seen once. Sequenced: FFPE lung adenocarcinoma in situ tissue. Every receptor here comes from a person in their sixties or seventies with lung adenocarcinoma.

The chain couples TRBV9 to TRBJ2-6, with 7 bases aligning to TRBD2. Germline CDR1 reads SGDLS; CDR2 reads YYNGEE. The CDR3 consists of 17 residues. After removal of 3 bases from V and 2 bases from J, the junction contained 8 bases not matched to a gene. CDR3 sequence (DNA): TGTGCCAGCAGCGGGACCTTGGGGGGGACTGGGGCCAACGTCCTGACTTTC. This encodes CASSGTLGGTGANVLTF.

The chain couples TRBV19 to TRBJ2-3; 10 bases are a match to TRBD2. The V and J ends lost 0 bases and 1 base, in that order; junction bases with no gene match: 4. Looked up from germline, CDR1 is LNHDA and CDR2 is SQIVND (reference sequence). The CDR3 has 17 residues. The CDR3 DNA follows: TGTGCCAGTAGTATAGATCCGAGCGGGGGGGGCACAGATACGCAGTATTTT. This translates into CASSIDPSGGGTDTQYF.

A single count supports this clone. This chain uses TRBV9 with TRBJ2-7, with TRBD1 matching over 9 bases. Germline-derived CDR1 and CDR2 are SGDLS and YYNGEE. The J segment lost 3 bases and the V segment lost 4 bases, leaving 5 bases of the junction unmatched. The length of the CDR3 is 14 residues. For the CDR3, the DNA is TGTGCCAGCAGCCTAAAGGGACAGGGCTACGAGCAGTACTTC. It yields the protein CASSLKGQGYEQYF.

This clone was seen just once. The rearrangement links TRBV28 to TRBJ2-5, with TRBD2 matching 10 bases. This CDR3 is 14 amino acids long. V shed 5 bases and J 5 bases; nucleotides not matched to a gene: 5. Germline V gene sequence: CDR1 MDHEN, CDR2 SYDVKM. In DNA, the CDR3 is TGTGCCAGCAGTGACGTACTAGCGGGGGAGACCCAGTACTTC. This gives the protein CASSDVLAGETQYF.

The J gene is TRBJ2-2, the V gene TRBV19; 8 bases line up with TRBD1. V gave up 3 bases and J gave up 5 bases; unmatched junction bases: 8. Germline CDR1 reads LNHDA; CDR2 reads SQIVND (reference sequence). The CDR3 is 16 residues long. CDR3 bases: TGTGCCAGTAGTATCACCTTGAGGACAGGGACCGGGGAGCTGTTTTTT. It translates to CASSITLRTGTGELFF.

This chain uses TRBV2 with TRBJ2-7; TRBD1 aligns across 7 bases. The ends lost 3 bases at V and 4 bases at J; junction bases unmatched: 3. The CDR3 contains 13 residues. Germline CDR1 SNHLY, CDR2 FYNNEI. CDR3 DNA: TGTGCCAGCAGTGACGACAGGGAGTACGAGCAGTACTTC. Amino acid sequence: CASSDDREYEQYF.

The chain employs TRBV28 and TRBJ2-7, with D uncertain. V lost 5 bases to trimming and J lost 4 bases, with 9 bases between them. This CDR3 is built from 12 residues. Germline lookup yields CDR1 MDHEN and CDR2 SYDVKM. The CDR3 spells CASSALGYEQYF. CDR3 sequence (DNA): TGTGCCAGCAGTGCATTAGGGTACGAGCAGTACTTC. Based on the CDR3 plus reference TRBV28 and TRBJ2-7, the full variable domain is DVKVTQSSRYLVKRTGEKVFLECVQDMDHENMFWYRQDPGLGLRLIYFSYDVKMKEKGDIPEGYSVSREKKERFSLILESASTNQTSMYLCASSALGYEQYFGPGTRLTVT.

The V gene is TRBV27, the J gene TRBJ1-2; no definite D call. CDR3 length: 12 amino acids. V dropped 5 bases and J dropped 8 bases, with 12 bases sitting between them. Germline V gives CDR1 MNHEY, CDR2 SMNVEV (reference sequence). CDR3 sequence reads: CASSRPPGGYTF. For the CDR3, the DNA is TGTGCCAGCAGTCGGCCCCCGGGGGGCTACACCTTC.

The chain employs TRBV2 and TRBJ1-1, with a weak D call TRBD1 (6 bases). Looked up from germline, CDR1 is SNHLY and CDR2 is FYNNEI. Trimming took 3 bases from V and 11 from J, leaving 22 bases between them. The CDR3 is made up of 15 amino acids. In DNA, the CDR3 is TGTGCCAGCAGTGATAATTCAGGGGTGCGTCTTGCGGCTTTCTTT. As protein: CASSDNSGVRLAAFF.